This T cell receptor beta chain is from a study of blood T cell repertoires in COVID-19. Study context: COVID-19 samples collected from the United States, Italy and Spain covered acute and convalescent phases. PBMCs, B-cell-depleted T cells, or T cells were the source of the cDNA or gDNA that made up the material.

Only in-frame clones appear in the TCRdb table, and some are missing; sequencing was by immunoSEQ multiplex PCR. The sample has around 330,000 clones; 89% are singletons. Germline CDR1 KGHDR, CDR2 SFDVKD. This CDR3 is 19 amino acids long. Trimming pared 4 bases from V and 1 base from J, leaving 21 bases between. This receptor was obtained from a man between 60 and 75 years old who had recovered from COVID-19. This chain connects TRBV24-1 to TRBJ2-2; D is ambiguous. What was sequenced was PBMCs or T cells enriched from blood (not recorded which). The CDR3 DNA is TGTGCCACCAGTGACCCATACAACCACGACAAGAAGAACACCGGGGAGCTGTTTTTT. Amino acids: CATSDPYNHDKKNTGELFF.